One sample yielded the 9 T cell receptor beta chains listed below, sequenced in a study of blood T cells in healthy people across ages. Next came a second PCR, run for about 6 to 12 cycles, which used a sample-barcoded 5' primer along with a J-beta primer mix. TCRdb reanalysed the 5' RACE reads using MiXCR and keeps one entry per CDR3 protein. The top ten hold approximately 3.7% of the sample, which has 600,000 to 1,000,000 distinct CDR3 sequences, 20% to 30% seen once. This sample also belongs to another study, concerning T cells of mothers and their children.

What was sequenced was blood. Receptors were obtained from a boy aged 5-17 years in good health.

This clonotype appeared a few times. This chain joins TRBV11-1 and TRBJ2-1, with 12 bases matching TRBD1. Trimming took 5 bases from V and 4 from J; bases not matched to a gene: 3. CDR1 is SGHAT, CDR2 FQDESV, per germline (reference sequence). This CDR3 comprises 15 residues. In DNA form, the CDR3 reads TGTGCCAGCAGCGAGGGACAGGGGGCTTACAATGAGCAGTTCTTC. Protein: CASSEGQGAYNEQFF.

This clonotype has just a few counts. The genes are TRBV28 and TRBJ1-4; 10 nucleotides agree with TRBD1. The V and J ends lost 8 bases and 8 bases, in that order; junction bases with no gene match: 8. The CDR3 length is 14 residues. Germline CDR1 reads MDHEN; CDR2 reads SYDVKM. CDR3 loop: CASGNDRGREKLFF. CDR3 bases: TGTGCCAGCGGTAATGACAGGGGGCGGGAAAAACTGTTTTTT.

In its sample, this clonotype was seen a few times. The V and J genes are TRBV29-1 and TRBJ2-5, with TRBD2 matching over 8 bases. V dropped 2 bases and J dropped 3; count of bases not matched to a gene: 2. CDR3 size: 13 residues. Germline V lookup: CDR1 SQVTM, CDR2 ANQGSEA. CDR3 sequence (DNA): TGCAGCGTTGAAACTAGCGGAGAAGAGACCCAGTACTTC. It specifies CSVETSGEETQYF.

The J gene is TRBJ1-5, the V gene TRBV28; D is possibly TRBD1 (5 bases). Trimming stripped 3 bases from V and 9 bases from J, with 9 bases between. CDR1 MDHEN and CDR2 SYDVKM come from the germline V gene. The CDR3 runs 12 residues. DNA for the CDR3: TGTGCCAGCAGTTTGGGGGAAAGGCCCCAGCATTTT. The encoded protein is CASSLGERPQHF. Full variable domain (missing parts from reference TRBV28 and TRBJ1-5): DVKVTQSSRYLVKRTGEKVFLECVQDMDHENMFWYRQDPGLGLRLIYFSYDVKMKEKGDIPEGYSVSREKKERFSLILESASTNQTSMYLCASSLGERPQHFGDGTRLSIL.

This chain joins TRBV10-3 and TRBJ2-5; 10 bases map to TRBD2. The end of the DNA aligns better with TRBJ2-1, so the J call may be wrong. The CDR3 has 17 amino acids. Germline values: CDR1 ENHRY, CDR2 SYGVKD. CDR3 amino acids: CAISESFSGRAGYEQFF. In DNA form, the CDR3 reads TGTGCCATCAGTGAGTCCTTCAGCGGGAGGGCCGGGTATGAGCAGTTCTTC.

There are a few counts of this clonotype. The V and J genes are TRBV7-7 and TRBJ2-1; 7 positions match TRBD2. This CDR3 region has 14 residues. Germline values: CDR1 SSHAT, CDR2 FNYEAQ (reference sequence). CDR3 sequence reads: CAGSSSTGGDEQFF. CDR3 DNA sequence: TGTGCTGGCAGCTCCTCTACGGGAGGCGATGAGCAGTTCTTC.

The chain links TRBV7-9 to TRBJ2-7, with D unresolved. This CDR3 spans 15 amino acids. Germline CDR1 SEHNR, CDR2 FQNEAQ (reference sequence). Trimming left V 5 bases short and J 2 bases short, with 16 bases between. CDR3 in amino acids: CASSPTTDVTYEQYF. In DNA, the CDR3 is TGTGCCAGCAGCCCTACGACGGACGTGACCTACGAGCAGTACTTC.

The CDR3 here is CASSPPGGRGYEQYF. CDR3 DNA sequence: TGTGCCAGCTCACCACCAGGCGGGCGGGGGTACGAGCAGTACTTC. The chain recombines TRBV18 with TRBJ2-7; 7 nucleotides agree with TRBD2. J was trimmed by 4 bases and V by 0 bases; bases with no gene match: 6. CDR3 length: 15 amino acids. From germline, CDR1 is KGHSH and CDR2 LQKENI.

The chain recombines TRBV11-2 with TRBJ2-3, with TRBD2 matching 7 bases. The CDR3 consists of 18 residues. Trimming at V came to 2 bases and at J to 0 bases, leaving 11 bases not matched to a gene. The germline V gene encodes CDR1 SGHAT and CDR2 FQNNGV. This chain's CDR3 is CASSLTPSGVVSTDTQYF. The CDR3 region has the DNA TGTGCCAGCAGCTTAACCCCAAGCGGGGTGGTGAGCACAGATACGCAGTATTTT.